The 27 T cell receptor beta chains listed next were all sequenced from one sample in a study of cytomegalovirus exposure and HLA in healthy donors. TCRdb keeps only in-frame clones here, not all; method: immunoSEQ multiplex PCR. The sample contains 160,000 or so clones, 84% of which appear only once. Sequenced: PBMCs. All receptors come from a man aged 25-45 years in good health and CMV-seropositive.

V and J are TRBV29-1 and TRBJ2-7; the D gene is possibly TRBD2 (6 bases). CDR3 size: 15 residues. CDR1 is SQVTM and CDR2 is ANQGSEA in the germline V gene. Trimming removed 6 bases at V and 2 bases at J, with 20 bases between. The CDR3 here is CSVGGGAGNTYEQYF. CDR3 DNA sequence: TGCAGCGTGGGGGGTGGGGCAGGGAACACCTACGAGCAGTACTTC.

V and J are TRBV28 and TRBJ2-7; a possible D gene is TRBD2 (6 bases). Germline CDR1 and CDR2: MDHEN and SYDVKM. This CDR3 has 15 amino acids. V lost 6 bases and J lost 5, with 20 bases in between. The CDR3 nucleotides read TGTGCCAGCAGAGGGCAGAGCGGGCCCAGCGACGAGCAGTACTTC. It encodes CASRGQSGPSDEQYF.

The chain uses TRBV6-5 and TRBJ2-5, with 7 bases lining up with TRBD2. The CDR3 has 14 residues. J lost 1 base, V lost 6 bases, and 5 bases had no gene match. Germline CDR1 is MNHEY and CDR2 is SVGAGI. The CDR3 DNA reads as TGTGCCAGCAGGCTAGCGGACCGCCAAGAGACCCAGTACTTC. Encoded protein: CASRLADRQETQYF.

This clone has only one observation. This chain's CDR3 is CASSLDGELKEQYF. The CDR3 DNA follows: TGCGCCAGCAGCTTGGACGGGGAGCTGAAGGAGCAGTACTTC. The chain combines TRBV5-1 with TRBJ2-7; tentative D call: TRBD2 (5 bases). There are 14 residues in the CDR3. The germline V gene has CDR1 SGHRS and CDR2 YFSETQ. Between the trimmed V and J ends, which lost 0 bases and 7 bases, there was a span of 14 bases.

The gene calls are TRBV7-9 and TRBJ2-1; D possibly corresponds to TRBD2 (6 bases). Trimming shortened V by 7 bases and J by 4 bases, and 14 bases separated the two germline ends. From germline, CDR1 is SEHNR and CDR2 FQNEAQ (reference sequence). This CDR3 region has 14 residues. The CDR3 nucleotides read TGTGCCAGCACCGCTAGCGATAGTTACAATGAGCAGTTCTTC. It yields the protein CASTASDSYNEQFF.

V is TRBV15 and J is TRBJ1-5; 10 positions agree with TRBD1. Germline lookup yields CDR1 LNHNV and CDR2 YYDKDF (reference sequence). V gave up 1 base and J gave up 3 bases; unmatched junction bases: 3. The CDR3 is made up of 16 amino acids. The CDR3 bases are TGTGCCACCAGCAGAGGGGACAGGGGTAACAATCAGCCCCAGCATTTT. Translation gives CATSRGDRGNNQPQHF.

This chain connects TRBV27 to TRBJ1-5; 7 nucleotides line up with TRBD1. The CDR3 runs to 15 residues. Looked up from germline, CDR1 is MNHEY and CDR2 is SMNVEV (reference sequence). V dropped 6 bases and J dropped 2; count of bases not matched to a gene: 7. The CDR3, as DNA: TGTGCCAGCAGCGCGAACAGGGGTGGCAATCAGCCCCAGCATTTT. Its translation: CASSANRGGNQPQHF.

The chain recombines TRBV7-3 with TRBJ1-6; D is perhaps TRBD1 (5 bases). Germline CDR1 is SGHTA and CDR2 is FQGTGA. The CDR3 has 15 residues. V lost 3 bases and J lost 0, with 6 bases in between. CDR3 bases: TGTGCCAGCAGCTTGGGGGGCTCCTATAATTCACCCCTCCACTTT. Amino acid sequence: CASSLGGSYNSPLHF.

The chain uses TRBV5-4 and TRBJ2-7, with D tentatively TRBD2 (5 bases). The CDR3 extends over 15 amino acids. The V gene's germline CDR1 is SGHNT and CDR2 YYREEE (reference sequence). V was shortened by 4 bases and J by 0 bases, with 14 bases between the two germline ends. The CDR3 DNA reads TGTGCCAGCAGCCCGGGGTGGAGGCACTCCTACGAGCAGTACTTC. Amino acids: CASSPGWRHSYEQYF.

V gene TRBV5-1 combines with J gene TRBJ2-6, with D maybe TRBD1 (5 bases). Per germline, CDR1 SGHRS and CDR2 YFSETQ. The CDR3 contains 15 residues. V dropped 3 bases and J dropped 1 base, with 8 bases sitting between them. CDR3 DNA: TGCGCCAGCAGCTATACAGGTTCTGGGGCCAACGTCCTGACTTTC. Translated, it gives CASSYTGSGANVLTF. The full variable domain, rest sourced from reference TRBV5-1 and TRBJ2-6, is KAGVTQTPRYLIKTRGQQVTLSCSPISGHRSVSWYQQTPGQGLQFLFEYFSETQRNKGNFPGRFSGRQFSNSRSEMNVSTLELGDSALYLCASSYTGSGANVLTFGAGSRLTVL.

The chain joins TRBV30 to TRBJ2-7; 9 bases align to TRBD1. The V and J ends lost 0 bases and 6 bases, in that order; junction bases with no gene match: 12. Germline lookup yields CDR1 GTSNPN and CDR2 SVGIG (reference sequence). The CDR3 has 16 amino acids. In DNA form, the CDR3 reads TGTGCCTGGAGTGTACGGGATCACAGGGGGCCTCGCGAGCAGTACTTC. It specifies CAWSVRDHRGPREQYF.

CDR3 in amino acids: CASSYASIDTYEQYF. CDR3 nucleotides: TGTGCCAGCAGTTACGCGTCTATCGACACCTACGAGCAGTACTTC. The chain uses TRBV6-6 and TRBJ2-7, with unresolved D. Between the trimmed V and J ends, which lost 2 bases and 2 bases, there was a span of 13 bases. The CDR3 sequence is 15 residues long. Germline assignment: CDR1 MNHNY and CDR2 SVGAGI (reference sequence).

The chain has TRBV5-1 and TRBJ2-5; TRBD1 matches at 9 bases. From germline, CDR1 is SGHRS and CDR2 YFSETQ. This CDR3 comprises 15 residues. V was pared by 0 bases and J by 3 bases, with 3 bases of the junction left unmatched. CDR3 nucleotides: TGCGCCAGCAGCTTGGCGGGACAGGGAGAAGAGACCCAGTACTTC. It is translated as CASSLAGQGEETQYF. Full variable domain (remainder filled in from reference TRBV5-1 and TRBJ2-5): KAGVTQTPRYLIKTRGQQVTLSCSPISGHRSVSWYQQTPGQGLQFLFEYFSETQRNKGNFPGRFSGRQFSNSRSEMNVSTLELGDSALYLCASSLAGQGEETQYFGPGTRLLVL.

This clone was picked up one time. In nucleotides, the CDR3 is TGCGCCAGCAGCCCCTGGCAAGGTAGCGGGGGTAATGAGCAGTTCTTC. Protein product: CASSPWQGSGGNEQFF. The chain is built from TRBV4-3 and TRBJ2-1; TRBD2 matches at 9 bases. Germline V lookup: CDR1 LGHNA, CDR2 YSLEER. This CDR3 contains 16 residues. J gave up 7 bases and V 4 bases, and 11 bases lay outside the gene matches.

This rearrangement joins TRBV18 to TRBJ1-5; 8 bases map to TRBD1. V shed 3 bases, J shed 7 bases, and the junction held 11 bases outside the gene matches. This CDR3 has 16 amino acids. The germline CDR1 and CDR2 sequences are KGHSH and LQKENI. The CDR3 DNA follows: TGTGCCAGCTCACCTTGGACGGGACAGGACGGCCAGCCCCAGCATTTT. Protein: CASSPWTGQDGQPQHF.

The chain employs TRBV7-8 and TRBJ1-2, with D perhaps matching TRBD1 (6 bases). V was trimmed by 1 base and J by 2 bases, leaving 11 bases between them. CDR1 SGHVS and CDR2 FQNEAQ come from the germline V gene. The CDR3 totals 15 residues. The CDR3 sequence is CASSLGDTSNYGYTF. Written as DNA, the CDR3 is TGTGCCAGCAGCTTAGGGGACACCAGCAACTATGGCTACACCTTC.

The CDR3 reads CAIRDRANTEAFF. The CDR3 nucleotides are TGTGCCATCAGGGACAGGGCGAACACTGAAGCTTTCTTT. The chain has TRBV10-3 and TRBJ1-1, with 8 bases that match TRBD1. Germline CDR1 reads ENHRY; CDR2 reads SYGVKD. After removal of 6 bases from V and 1 base from J, the junction contained 1 base not matched to a gene. The CDR3 extends over 13 amino acids.

The CDR3 bases are TGTGCCAGCAGTCCCTACTACGAGCAGTACTTC. It specifies CASSPYYEQYF. J is TRBJ2-7 and V is TRBV28; D unresolved. Germline V gene lookup returns CDR1 MDHEN and CDR2 SYDVKM. Trimming pared 5 bases from V and 3 bases from J, leaving 5 bases between. The CDR3 runs 11 residues.

The chain uses TRBV30 and TRBJ1-2; D uncertain. V lost 2 bases and J lost 8, with 12 bases in between. The CDR3 is made up of 12 amino acids. The V gene's germline CDR1 is GTSNPN and CDR2 SVGIG (reference sequence). CDR3 coding DNA: TGTGCCTGGAGTATACTGACATGGGGCTACACCTTC. Protein product: CAWSILTWGYTF.

The rearrangement joins TRBV28 to TRBJ2-1; 12 bases match TRBD2. Germline values: CDR1 MDHEN, CDR2 SYDVKM. V was pared by 6 bases and J by 6 bases, with 3 bases of the junction left unmatched. The length of the CDR3 is 14 residues. This CDR3 is CASSILAGGNEQFF. The CDR3 nucleotides are TGTGCCAGCAGCATACTAGCGGGAGGCAATGAGCAGTTCTTC.

The chain employs TRBV7-2 and TRBJ2-7; D uncertain. Trimming took off 1 base at V and 2 bases at J, with 6 bases between the two ends. The CDR3 runs to 13 residues. Germline CDR1 is SGHTA and CDR2 is FQGNSA. This CDR3 reads CASSLELTYEQYF. DNA for the CDR3: TGTGCCAGCAGCTTAGAACTTACCTACGAGCAGTACTTC.

This clone was found once. The chain employs TRBV29-1 and TRBJ2-2; possible D gene TRBD1, 5 bases. Germline CDR1 and CDR2: SQVTM and ANQGSEA. The CDR3 has 13 amino acids. V lost 0 bases and J lost 6, with 8 bases in between. The CDR3 DNA follows: TGCAGCGTTGAAGACCAGGGCTCCGGGGAGCTGTTTTTT. The encoded protein is CSVEDQGSGELFF.

The V and J genes are TRBV5-4 and TRBJ2-7; D perhaps matches TRBD1 (7 bases). Trimming shortened V by 0 bases and J by 7 bases, and 17 bases separated the two germline ends. This CDR3 spans 15 amino acids. Germline CDR1 reads SGHNT; CDR2 reads YYREEE (reference sequence). The CDR3: CASSLGARGVGEQYF. In nucleotides, the CDR3 is TGTGCCAGCAGCTTGGGGGCCAGGGGGGTTGGGGAGCAGTACTTC.

The rearrangement uses TRBV6-5 and TRBJ1-2, with 7 bases that match TRBD1. Looked up from germline, CDR1 is MNHEY and CDR2 is SVGAGI. This CDR3 spans 15 amino acids. Unmatched junction bases numbered 6, after V lost 0 bases and J lost 5 bases. CDR3 bases: TGTGCCAGCAGTTACTCCCGGGACAGAGCGTATGGCTACACCTTC. As protein: CASSYSRDRAYGYTF.

The chain joins TRBV6-5 to TRBJ2-3; tentative D call: TRBD2 (5 bases). The CDR3 runs 13 residues. The germline gives CDR1 MNHEY, CDR2 SVGAGI. V lost 5 bases to trimming and J lost 4 bases, with 10 bases between them. CDR3 protein: CASSSGGADTQYF. The CDR3 DNA reads TGTGCCAGCAGTAGCGGAGGCGCAGATACGCAGTATTTT.

Note on this clone: This sample also contains other DNA sequences that code for the same CDR3. The V gene is TRBV7-9, the J gene TRBJ2-7; 9 bases are shared with TRBD1. The trim removed 3 bases at V and 4 bases at J, leaving 4 bases unmatched. Per germline, CDR1 SEHNR and CDR2 FQNEAQ (reference sequence). This CDR3 contains 14 residues. The CDR3 DNA is TGTGCCAGCAGCTTGCCGGGACAGGGTTACGAGCAGTACTTC. This encodes CASSLPGQGYEQYF.

This chain joins TRBV11-2 and TRBJ2-3; maybe TRBD2 (6 bases). Trimming cost V 4 bases and J 3 bases, with 14 bases left between them. Per the germline V gene, CDR1 is SGHAT and CDR2 is FQNNGV. The CDR3 has 15 residues. The CDR3 spells CASSWRGRETDTQYF. CDR3 nucleotide sequence: TGTGCCAGCAGCTGGCGGGGTCGGGAGACAGATACGCAGTATTTT. Combining the CDR3 with reference TRBV11-2 and TRBJ2-3 gives the whole variable domain EAGVAQSPRYKIIEKRQSVAFWCNPISGHATLYWYQQILGQGPKLLIQFQNNGVVDDSQLPKDRFSAERLKGVDSTLKIQPAKLEDSAVYLCASSWRGRETDTQYFGPGTRLTVL.